Listed below are T cell receptor beta chains from one sample, sequenced in a study of cytomegalovirus exposure and HLA in healthy donors. Method: immunoSEQ multiplex PCR; TCRdb's copy keeps in-frame clones and lacks some. In the table there are fewer than 120,000 clones, just over 75% of which are singletons. The specimen sequenced was PBMCs. All receptors come from a man aged 25 to 40 in good health and CMV-seropositive. Both conserved end residues are part of each CDR3. The D gene is left open where the match is weak. Clone size, where shown, is once, few, many, or a class for clones that have expanded.

TRBV9	TRBJ2-1	NA	17	TRBD2	CASSVSASGVNNDEQFF	TGTGCCAGCAGCGTATCGGCTAGCGGGGTCAATAACGATGAGCAGTTCTTC
TRBV15	TRBJ2-3	once	15	TRBD1	CATSRDRGFTDTQYF	TGTGCCACCAGCCGGGACAGGGGATTCACAGATACGCAGTATTTT
TRBV15	TRBJ1-1	NA	15	NA	CATSAEIGGFAEAFF	TGTGCCACCAGCGCAGAGATCGGGGGATTCGCTGAAGCTTTCTTT
TRBV7-6	TRBJ2-5	NA	11	NA	CASSLQETQYF	TGTGCCAGCAGCCTCCAAGAGACCCAGTACTTC
TRBV11-2	TRBJ2-7	NA	16	TRBD2	CASSLPAGGSSYEQYF	TGTGCCAGCAGCTTACCAGCGGGGGGGAGCTCCTACGAGCAGTACTTC
TRBV19	TRBJ1-5	NA	15	TRBD1	CASSPQGAGNQPQHF	TGTGCCAGTAGTCCACAGGGGGCGGGCAATCAGCCCCAGCATTTT
TRBV5-1	TRBJ2-5	few	11	NA	CASSVGETQYF	TGCGCCAGCAGTGTCGGAGAGACCCAGTACTTC
TRBV7-2	TRBJ2-7	NA	14	TRBD1	CASSPGQGAGEQYF	TGTGCCAGCAGCCCGGGACAGGGGGCTGGGGAGCAGTACTTC
TRBV29-1	TRBJ1-1	NA	15	NA	CSVYTGEMMNTEAFF	TGCAGCGTCTATACAGGCGAAATGATGAACACTGAAGCTTTCTTT
TRBV19	TRBJ2-1	NA	16	TRBD2	CASSMVAGGLNNEQFF	TGTGCCAGTAGTATGGTAGCGGGGGGTCTAAACAATGAGCAGTTCTTC
TRBV6-5	TRBJ1-1	NA	14	NA	CASTDDRPNTEAFF	TGTGCCAGCACCGATGACAGGCCTAACACTGAAGCTTTCTTT
TRBV16	TRBJ2-2	NA	14	NA	CASSRLVSSGELFF	TGTGCCAGCAGCCGCCTCGTAAGCTCCGGGGAGCTGTTTTTT
TRBV27	TRBJ1-5	NA	16	NA	CASSLRLQGGAQPQHF	TGTGCCAGCAGTTTAAGGCTGCAGGGCGGGGCTCAGCCCCAGCATTTT
TRBV19	TRBJ1-1	NA	16	NA	CASALRGRGFDTEAFF	TGTGCCAGTGCCCTGCGGGGGCGCGGGTTTGACACTGAAGCTTTCTTT
TRBV4-3	TRBJ1-1	NA	14	NA	CASSQRGMNTEAFF	TGCGCCAGCAGCCAACGAGGGATGAACACTGAAGCTTTCTTT
TRBV30	TRBJ2-3	NA	12	NA	CAWSTDTDTQYF	TGTGCCTGGAGTACAGACACAGATACGCAGTATTTT
TRBV9	TRBJ2-2	NA	15	NA	CASSIGTSTVGELFF	TGTGCCAGCAGCATCGGGACAAGTACCGTGGGGGAGCTGTTTTTT